What follows describes a single TCR beta chain. This sample is part of a study of blood T cell repertoires in COVID-19. Study-wide background: COVID-19 samples from acute and convalescent phases originated in the United States, Italy and Spain.

V was pared by 3 bases and J by 7 bases, with 13 bases between. This CDR3 has 14 amino acids. Germline assignment: CDR1 LNHDA and CDR2 SQIVND (reference sequence). This table comes from immunoSEQ multiplex PCR, and its TCRdb copy is limited to in-frame clones, with some not included. Of fewer than 150,000 clones listed, more than 75% are singletons. The V gene is TRBV19, the J gene TRBJ1-3, with D possibly TRBD1 on 5 matching bases. What was sequenced was peripheral blood. The clonotype was recovered from a woman at least 80 years old with acute or convalescent COVID-19. The CDR3: CASSISRAWNTIYF. As DNA, the CDR3 is TGTGCCAGTAGTATTTCCAGGGCGTGGAACACCATATATTTT.